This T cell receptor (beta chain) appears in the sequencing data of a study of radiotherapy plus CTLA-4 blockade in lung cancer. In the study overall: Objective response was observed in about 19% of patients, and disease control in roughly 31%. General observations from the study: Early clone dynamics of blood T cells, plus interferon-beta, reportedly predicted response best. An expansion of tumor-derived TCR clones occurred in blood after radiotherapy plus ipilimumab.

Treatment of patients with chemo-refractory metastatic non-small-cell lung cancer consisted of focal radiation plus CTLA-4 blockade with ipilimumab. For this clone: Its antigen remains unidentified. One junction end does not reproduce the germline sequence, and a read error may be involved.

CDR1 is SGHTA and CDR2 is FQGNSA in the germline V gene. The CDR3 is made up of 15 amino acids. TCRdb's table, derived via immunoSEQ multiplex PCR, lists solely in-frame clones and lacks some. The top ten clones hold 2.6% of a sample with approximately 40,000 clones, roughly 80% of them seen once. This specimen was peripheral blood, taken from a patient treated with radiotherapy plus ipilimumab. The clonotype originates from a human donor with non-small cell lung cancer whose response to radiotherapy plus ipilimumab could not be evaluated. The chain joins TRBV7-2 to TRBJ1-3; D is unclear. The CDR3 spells CASRLEALTGNTIYF. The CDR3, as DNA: TGTGCCAGCCGCTTGGAGGCCCTGACTGGAAACACCATATATTTT.